This T cell receptor (beta chain) was captured by sequencing in a study of cytomegalovirus exposure and HLA in healthy donors. Background on the study: Within the Caucasian-associated ancestry cluster were approximately 77% of the approximately 390 genotyped donors.

Points from the study as a whole: In a later analysis, most CMV-associated TCR beta chains appeared HLA-restricted.

Researchers ran the PCR with 60 Vbeta and 13 Jbeta primers. TCRdb keeps only in-frame clones here, not all; method: immunoSEQ multiplex PCR. The sample lists some 190,000 clones, about 77% seen once, with 2% to 2.5% in the top ten. With 5 bases clipped from V and 2 bases from J, the junction kept 9 bases outside the gene matches. The V gene's germline CDR1 is SEHNR and CDR2 FQNEAQ (reference sequence). This CDR3 region has 16 residues. In this sample, this clone turned up a few times. Its target is not known. This receptor was identified in a woman aged 30 to 39 in good health and CMV-seropositive. The sequenced sample was PBMCs. The chain couples TRBV7-9 to TRBJ1-2, with 9 bases lining up with TRBD1. The CDR3 DNA is TGTGCCAGCAGCCCGGAAGGGGACAGGGCCAACTATGGCTACACCTTC. Translation: CASSPEGDRANYGYTF. Full variable domain (remainder filled in from reference TRBV7-9 and TRBJ1-2): DTGVSQNPRHKITKRGQNVTFRCDPISEHNRLYWYRQTLGQGPEFLTYFQNEAQLEKSRLLSDRFSAERPKGSFSTLEIQRTEQGDSAMYLCASSPEGDRANYGYTFGSGTRLTVV.